Listed below are T cell receptor beta chains from one sample, sequenced in a study of shared clonotypes between healthy human individuals. Produced via immunoSEQ multiplex PCR; TCRdb's table is partial and in-frame only. The sample carries approximately 2,200,000 clones, 85% to 95% recorded once. The sequencing input was naive CD8+ T cells from PBMCs. These receptor sequences come from a man in his late teens or twenties in good health. Some clones in this sample may be carry-over from other donors' samples. Both conserved end residues are part of each CDR3. Each record gives: J gene, V gene, clone size, D gene, CDR3 DNA, CDR3 protein. A D gene is named only where the DNA matches it firmly. Size is omitted from some rows. Given values are once, few, many or a class for expanded clones.

j_call: TRBJ2-1
v_call: TRBV7-8
clone_size: once
d_call: -
cdr3_nt: TGTGCCAGCAGCTTCCCAGCGGGTCTGTCCTACAATGAGCAGTTCTTC
cdr3_aa: CASSFPAGLSYNEQFF

j_call: TRBJ2-5
v_call: TRBV5-4
clone_size: -
d_call: TRBD2
cdr3_nt: TGTGCCAGCAGCTTCCGGCGGGAGATTTGGAGTGAAGAGACCCAGTACTTC
cdr3_aa: CASSFRREIWSEETQYF

j_call: TRBJ2-7
v_call: TRBV4-3
clone_size: -
d_call: -
cdr3_nt: TGCGCCAGCAGCCAAGATCCCGGGGCCCTTGGCGAGCAGTACTTC
cdr3_aa: CASSQDPGALGEQYF

j_call: TRBJ2-1
v_call: TRBV10-3
clone_size: -
d_call: -
cdr3_nt: TGTGCCATCAGTGAGTCGCGGGATGCCTACAATGAGCAGTTCTTC
cdr3_aa: CAISESRDAYNEQFF

j_call: TRBJ2-3
v_call: TRBV7-9
clone_size: -
d_call: -
cdr3_nt: TGTGCCAGCAGCTTAGTTGGTCCCGGCACAGATACGCAGTATTTT
cdr3_aa: CASSLVGPGTDTQYF

j_call: TRBJ2-4
v_call: TRBV13
clone_size: -
d_call: TRBD2
cdr3_nt: TGTGCCAGCAGCTCAGAGGCTAGCGGGAGGCTTCTAGCCAAAAACATTCAGTACTTC
cdr3_aa: CASSSEASGRLLAKNIQYF

j_call: TRBJ1-2
v_call: TRBV7-9
clone_size: -
d_call: -
cdr3_nt: TGTGCCAGCAGCTACGACAGGAGCTATGGCTACACCTTC
cdr3_aa: CASSYDRSYGYTF

j_call: TRBJ2-7
v_call: TRBV19
clone_size: -
d_call: -
cdr3_nt: TGTGCCAGTAGTATACCCAGCGGGCTCGACGAGCAGTACTTC
cdr3_aa: CASSIPSGLDEQYF

j_call: TRBJ2-1
v_call: TRBV15
clone_size: once
d_call: -
cdr3_nt: TGTGCCACCAGCACCGCCGTGGGGTACAATGAGCAGTTCTTC
cdr3_aa: CATSTAVGYNEQFF

j_call: TRBJ1-3
v_call: TRBV19
clone_size: -
d_call: -
cdr3_nt: TGTGCCAGTAGTATTGATCACAACTCTGGAAACACCATATATTTT
cdr3_aa: CASSIDHNSGNTIYF

j_call: TRBJ1-5
v_call: TRBV12-2
clone_size: -
d_call: -
cdr3_nt: TGTGCAAGTCGCTCAGAGCAAGGACAGGGATATAGCAATCAGCCCCAGCATTTT
cdr3_aa: CASRSEQGQGYSNQPQHF

j_call: TRBJ2-1
v_call: TRBV10-3
clone_size: -
d_call: TRBD2
cdr3_nt: TGTGCCATCAAACTAGCGGGAGCCTACAATGAGCAGTTCTTC
cdr3_aa: CAIKLAGAYNEQFF

j_call: TRBJ2-1
v_call: TRBV7-3
clone_size: once
d_call: TRBD1
cdr3_nt: TGTGCCAGCAGCTTAGTACAGGGGAACTACAATGAGCAGTTCTTC
cdr3_aa: CASSLVQGNYNEQFF

j_call: TRBJ2-7
v_call: TRBV4-2
clone_size: -
d_call: -
cdr3_nt: TGTGCCAGCAGCCTAAGGGGGGACGGGAGGACCTACGAGCAGTACTTC
cdr3_aa: CASSLRGDGRTYEQYF

j_call: TRBJ1-2
v_call: TRBV9
clone_size: -
d_call: -
cdr3_nt: TGTGCCAGCAGCGTACTGAATAACTATGGCTACACCTTC
cdr3_aa: CASSVLNNYGYTF

j_call: TRBJ1-2
v_call: TRBV7-9
clone_size: -
d_call: TRBD1
cdr3_nt: TGTGCCAGCAGCTTAGTAGGGACAGGGAATGGCTACACCTTC
cdr3_aa: CASSLVGTGNGYTF

j_call: TRBJ2-1
v_call: TRBV25-1
clone_size: once
d_call: -
cdr3_nt: TGTGCCAGCGGGGAGGGTGGGACAGCAACCTACAATGAGCAGTTCTTC
cdr3_aa: CASGEGGTATYNEQFF

j_call: TRBJ2-1
v_call: TRBV4-1
clone_size: -
d_call: TRBD1
cdr3_nt: TGCGCCAGCAGCCAAGTTACACAGGGGGCAATAAACAATGAGCAGTTCTTC
cdr3_aa: CASSQVTQGAINNEQFF

j_call: TRBJ2-2
v_call: TRBV29-1
clone_size: -
d_call: -
cdr3_nt: TGCAGCGTTGACCTACAGGGGAACACCGGGGAGCTGTTTTTT
cdr3_aa: CSVDLQGNTGELFF

j_call: TRBJ2-3
v_call: TRBV9
clone_size: -
d_call: TRBD2
cdr3_nt: TGTGCCAGCAGCGCCGGGACTAGCGAGACAGATACGCAGTATTTT
cdr3_aa: CASSAGTSETDTQYF

j_call: TRBJ2-7
v_call: TRBV15
clone_size: -
d_call: -
cdr3_nt: TGTGCCACCAGCAGCTACCGGGATCTATCCCTCGAGCAGTACTTC
cdr3_aa: CATSSYRDLSLEQYF

j_call: TRBJ2-7
v_call: TRBV6-5
clone_size: -
d_call: TRBD1
cdr3_nt: TGTGCCAGCAAAACCCGGGACAGGAAACCGTACGAGCAGTACTTC
cdr3_aa: CASKTRDRKPYEQYF

j_call: TRBJ2-1
v_call: TRBV7-8
clone_size: -
d_call: TRBD1
cdr3_nt: TGTGCCAGCAGCCCCCGAGACAGGGCAGGCAATGAGCAGTTCTTC
cdr3_aa: CASSPRDRAGNEQFF

j_call: TRBJ2-7
v_call: TRBV6-5
clone_size: once
d_call: TRBD1
cdr3_nt: TGTGCCAGCAGCTTCGGACAGGTCTACGAGCAGTACTTC
cdr3_aa: CASSFGQVYEQYF

j_call: TRBJ1-5
v_call: TRBV27
clone_size: -
d_call: -
cdr3_nt: TGTGCCAGCAGGCGGCGGGACGGAACAAGGCCCCAGCATTTT
cdr3_aa: CASRRRDGTRPQHF

j_call: TRBJ2-1
v_call: TRBV27
clone_size: -
d_call: TRBD2
cdr3_nt: TGTGCCAGCAGTTTAACTAGCGGGGTGGATGAGCAGTTCTTC
cdr3_aa: CASSLTSGVDEQFF

j_call: TRBJ2-7
v_call: TRBV19
clone_size: -
d_call: -
cdr3_nt: TGTGCCAGTATGATTGGAGCAGGAGCCTACGAGCAGTACTTC
cdr3_aa: CASMIGAGAYEQYF

j_call: TRBJ2-1
v_call: TRBV15
clone_size: -
d_call: -
cdr3_nt: TGTGCCACCAGCAGAGCAGGGGACTCCTACAATGAGCAGTTCTTC
cdr3_aa: CATSRAGDSYNEQFF

j_call: TRBJ2-1
v_call: TRBV12-5
clone_size: -
d_call: TRBD2
cdr3_nt: TGTGCTAGTGGTTCTCCGGGACTAGCGGGAGTTGATGAGCAGTTCTTC
cdr3_aa: CASGSPGLAGVDEQFF

j_call: TRBJ2-1
v_call: TRBV7-9
clone_size: once
d_call: TRBD2
cdr3_nt: TGTGCCAGCAGCTTTGAGGTTGGACTAGCGGGGCCTCAGGGGAATGAGCAGTTCTTC
cdr3_aa: CASSFEVGLAGPQGNEQFF

j_call: TRBJ2-5
v_call: TRBV7-9
clone_size: -
d_call: -
cdr3_nt: TGTGCCAGCAGCGCCCGGGACAAGCAAGAGACCCAGTACTTC
cdr3_aa: CASSARDKQETQYF

j_call: TRBJ2-1
v_call: TRBV28
clone_size: -
d_call: TRBD2
cdr3_nt: TGTGCCAGCAGTGTCCGGACTAGCGGGGTGAAGAATGAGCAGTTCTTC
cdr3_aa: CASSVRTSGVKNEQFF

j_call: TRBJ2-2
v_call: TRBV16
clone_size: -
d_call: -
cdr3_nt: TGTGCCAGCAGCCATACAGGGTACGACGGGGAGCTGTTTTTT
cdr3_aa: CASSHTGYDGELFF

j_call: TRBJ2-7
v_call: TRBV28
clone_size: -
d_call: TRBD1
cdr3_nt: TGTGCCAGCAAACCGACAGGGTCTTACGAGCAGTACTTC
cdr3_aa: CASKPTGSYEQYF

j_call: TRBJ2-5
v_call: TRBV2
clone_size: -
d_call: TRBD2
cdr3_nt: TGTGCCAGCAGTGACGGTCTAGCGGGCTACCAAGAGACCCAGTACTTC
cdr3_aa: CASSDGLAGYQETQYF

j_call: TRBJ2-3
v_call: TRBV11-2
clone_size: -
d_call: -
cdr3_nt: TGTGCCAGCAGCCACGCCCCGGGCTCCCCTCTCGCAGATACGCAGTATTTT
cdr3_aa: CASSHAPGSPLADTQYF

j_call: TRBJ2-7
v_call: TRBV28
clone_size: -
d_call: -
cdr3_nt: TGTGCCAGCAGTCCCGGGGCTCCTTTGGAGCAGTACTTC
cdr3_aa: CASSPGAPLEQYF

j_call: TRBJ1-1
v_call: TRBV19
clone_size: -
d_call: -
cdr3_nt: TGTGCCAGTAGTATAGGGCTAGGACTGAACACTGAAGCTTTCTTT
cdr3_aa: CASSIGLGLNTEAFF

j_call: TRBJ2-7
v_call: TRBV10-3
clone_size: -
d_call: -
cdr3_nt: TGTGCCATCAGTGAGTCGATCTGGGACGAGCAGTACTTC
cdr3_aa: CAISESIWDEQYF

j_call: TRBJ2-7
v_call: TRBV11-2
clone_size: -
d_call: -
cdr3_nt: TGTGCCAGCAGCTTAGGGGGATGGGGCTACGAGCAGTACTTC
cdr3_aa: CASSLGGWGYEQYF

j_call: TRBJ2-7
v_call: TRBV25-1
clone_size: -
d_call: -
cdr3_nt: TGTGCCAGCAGTGATCTGACAGGGAGGGGCTACGAGCAGTACTTC
cdr3_aa: CASSDLTGRGYEQYF

j_call: TRBJ2-3
v_call: TRBV5-8
clone_size: -
d_call: -
cdr3_nt: TGTGCCAGCAGCTTTTTTGATAGCACAGATACGCAGTATTTT
cdr3_aa: CASSFFDSTDTQYF

j_call: TRBJ2-2
v_call: TRBV4-1
clone_size: -
d_call: -
cdr3_nt: TGCGCCAGCAGCCAAGACACTGGCACCGGGGAGCTGTTTTTT
cdr3_aa: CASSQDTGTGELFF

j_call: TRBJ2-2
v_call: TRBV30
clone_size: -
d_call: -
cdr3_nt: TGTGCCTGGAGCCGGGCCCTAGCCGGGGAGCTGTTTTTT
cdr3_aa: CAWSRALAGELFF

j_call: TRBJ2-1
v_call: TRBV19
clone_size: -
d_call: -
cdr3_nt: TGTGCCAGTATGGGACTTGGACATGAGCAGTTCTTC
cdr3_aa: CASMGLGHEQFF

j_call: TRBJ1-3
v_call: TRBV15
clone_size: -
d_call: -
cdr3_nt: TGTGCCACCAGCCCCGGGTCTGGAAACACCATATATTTT
cdr3_aa: CATSPGSGNTIYF

j_call: TRBJ1-2
v_call: TRBV9
clone_size: -
d_call: -
cdr3_nt: TGTGCCAGCGGAGAAACAGGGCCTAACTATGGCTACACCTTC
cdr3_aa: CASGETGPNYGYTF

j_call: TRBJ2-4
v_call: TRBV27
clone_size: -
d_call: -
cdr3_nt: TGTGCCAGCAGTTTTGGGGTAGTAGGGAACATTCAGTACTTC
cdr3_aa: CASSFGVVGNIQYF

j_call: TRBJ2-5
v_call: TRBV27
clone_size: -
d_call: -
cdr3_nt: TGTGCCAGCAGATTGACAGCGTACCAAGAGACCCAGTACTTC
cdr3_aa: CASRLTAYQETQYF

j_call: TRBJ1-1
v_call: TRBV13
clone_size: once
d_call: -
cdr3_nt: TGTGCCAGCAGCTTGTGGGGGGATGATACTGAAGCTTTCTTT
cdr3_aa: CASSLWGDDTEAFF

j_call: TRBJ1-1
v_call: TRBV5-6
clone_size: -
d_call: -
cdr3_nt: TGTGCCAGCAGCTTGCTCGACAGCCTGAACACTGAAGCTTTCTTT
cdr3_aa: CASSLLDSLNTEAFF

j_call: TRBJ2-3
v_call: TRBV5-4
clone_size: -
d_call: TRBD2
cdr3_nt: TGTGCCAGCAGCGGAGGACTAGCGGGAGTTACAGATACGCAGTATTTT
cdr3_aa: CASSGGLAGVTDTQYF